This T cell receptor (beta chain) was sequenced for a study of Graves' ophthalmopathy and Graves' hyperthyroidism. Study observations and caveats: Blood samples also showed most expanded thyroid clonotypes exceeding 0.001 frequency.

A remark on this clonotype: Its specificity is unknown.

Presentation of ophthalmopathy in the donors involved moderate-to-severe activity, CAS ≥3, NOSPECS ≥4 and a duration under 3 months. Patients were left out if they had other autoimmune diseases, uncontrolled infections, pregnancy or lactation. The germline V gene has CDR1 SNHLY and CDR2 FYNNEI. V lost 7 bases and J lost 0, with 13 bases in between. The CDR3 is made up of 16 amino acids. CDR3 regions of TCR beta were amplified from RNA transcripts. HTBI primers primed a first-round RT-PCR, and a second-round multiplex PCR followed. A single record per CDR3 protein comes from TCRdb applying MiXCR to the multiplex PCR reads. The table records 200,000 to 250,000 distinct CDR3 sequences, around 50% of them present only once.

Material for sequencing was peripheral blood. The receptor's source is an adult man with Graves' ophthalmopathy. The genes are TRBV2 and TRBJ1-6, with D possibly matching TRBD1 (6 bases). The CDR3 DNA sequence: TGTGCCAGCACCCGGACAGAGAGCTCCTATAATTCACCCCTCCACTTT. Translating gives CASTRTESSYNSPLHF.